Listed below are T cell receptor beta chains from one sample, sequenced in a study of cytomegalovirus exposure and HLA in healthy donors. The assay was immunoSEQ multiplex PCR, and TCRdb's table has in-frame clones only and misses some. The profile shows about 330,000 clones, roughly 87% of them singletons. The sequenced material came from PBMCs. The receptors shown here come from a young woman in good health and CMV-seropositive. Each CDR3 is given with its conserved first and last residue. A D gene is named only where the DNA matches it firmly. The listing skips clone size in some rows; elsewhere it reads once, few, many or a size class.

J gene	clone size	V gene	D gene	CDR3 DNA	CDR3 protein
TRBJ2-3	NA	TRBV4-3	NA	TGCGCCAGCAGCCAAGCCCCGGGGGCAGATACGCAGTATTTT	CASSQAPGADTQYF
TRBJ2-1	NA	TRBV7-3	NA	TGTGCCAGCAGCCTACGACCAGAATACAATGAGCAGTTCTTC	CASSLRPEYNEQFF
TRBJ1-2	once	TRBV5-1	NA	TGCGCCAGCAGCTTGCACGAAGACTTTAACTATGGCTACACCTTC	CASSLHEDFNYGYTF
TRBJ2-2	once	TRBV5-6	NA	TGTGCCAGCGGAACCGGGACATACACCGGGGAGCTGTTTTTT	CASGTGTYTGELFF
TRBJ1-5	few	TRBV2	NA	TGTGCCAGCAGTGAAGTCTTTAGCAATCAGCCCCAGCATTTT	CASSEVFSNQPQHF
TRBJ2-2	NA	TRBV2	TRBD2	TGTGCCAGCAGAGTAAGCGGGGGCGGGACCGGGGAGCTGTTTTTT	CASRVSGGGTGELFF
TRBJ2-7	NA	TRBV2	NA	TGTGCCAGCAACCCCACCTTCCTAAACTTCCACGAGCAGTACTTC	CASNPTFLNFHEQYF
TRBJ1-1	NA	TRBV28	NA	TGTGCCAGCAGTCCGCTGACAAGAATGAACACTGAAGCTTTCTTT	CASSPLTRMNTEAFF
TRBJ2-7	NA	TRBV7-2	NA	TGTGCCAGCAGCTTAGGCAGACTGGGTCCCTACGAGCAGTACTTC	CASSLGRLGPYEQYF
TRBJ2-7	NA	TRBV7-9	TRBD2	TGTGCCAGCAGCACTCCCAGCGGGATTATCTACGAGCAGTACTTC	CASSTPSGIIYEQYF
TRBJ1-4	once	TRBV4-1	NA	TGCGCCAGCAGCCAAAGAAGGGAGAGTTGGGAAAAACTGTTTTTT	CASSQRRESWEKLFF
TRBJ2-5	NA	TRBV18	NA	TGTGCCAGCTCACCGGAAGAGACCCAGTACTTC	CASSPEETQYF
TRBJ1-5	NA	TRBV27	TRBD1	TGTGCCAGCAGCAAAACGACAGGGACTCAGCCCCAGCATTTT	CASSKTTGTQPQHF
TRBJ2-5	NA	TRBV27	TRBD2	TGTGCCAGCAGTTCCCGGAGCGGGGGGGCCCTAGAGACCCAGTACTTC	CASSSRSGGALETQYF
TRBJ2-1	NA	TRBV4-2	NA	TGTGCCAGCAGCCAACCGACAGGAGCCTACAATGAGCAGTTCTTC	CASSQPTGAYNEQFF
TRBJ2-1	once	TRBV29-1	NA	TGCAGCGTAGCTAGGGGCGACAGGTACAATGAGCAGTTCTTC	CSVARGDRYNEQFF
TRBJ2-3	NA	TRBV5-1	NA	TGCGCCAGCAGCTTGGCGGATACAAGAGATACGCAGTATTTT	CASSLADTRDTQYF
TRBJ2-5	NA	TRBV7-3	NA	TGTGCCAGCAGCTTATTTGGTCCGGGACTCGGAGAAGTGACCCAGTACTTC	CASSLFGPGLGEVTQYF
TRBJ1-3	NA	TRBV15	NA	TGTGCCACCAGCAGAGAAAGCTCTGGAAACACCATATATTTT	CATSRESSGNTIYF
TRBJ1-2	NA	TRBV27	TRBD1	TGTGCCAGCAGACAGGGGGCGGGATATGGCTACACCTTC	CASRQGAGYGYTF
TRBJ2-7	NA	TRBV25-1	TRBD2	TGTGCCAGCAGTGACCCCTCGGGGGGGCTGGCCTACGAGCAGTACTTC	CASSDPSGGLAYEQYF
TRBJ1-2	NA	TRBV4-1	NA	TGCGCCAGCAGCCAAGTGTGGACGGCCGACTGGGGCTACACCTTC	CASSQVWTADWGYTF
TRBJ2-1	NA	TRBV11-2	NA	TGTGCCAGCAGCCGAGGGACGACCAATGAGCAGTTCTTC	CASSRGTTNEQFF
TRBJ2-7	NA	TRBV11-2	NA	TGTGCCAGCAGCCTGACAGACTTATACGAGCAGTACTTC	CASSLTDLYEQYF
TRBJ2-1	NA	TRBV4-2	NA	TGTGCCAGCAGCCCGCCACATGAAGGTGAGCAGTTCTTC	CASSPPHEGEQFF
TRBJ2-2	NA	TRBV9	NA	TGTGCCAGCAGCGTATCAGCCGGGGAGCTGTTTTTT	CASSVSAGELFF
TRBJ1-5	NA	TRBV15	NA	TGTGCCACCAGTCCGGGACAAGAGGGGAATCAGCCCCAGCATTTT	CATSPGQEGNQPQHF
TRBJ1-1	NA	TRBV4-3	NA	TGCGCCAGCAGCCAAGATCTAACAGGGCTGGGTGCTTTCTTT	CASSQDLTGLGAFF